This T cell receptor beta chain was documented in a study of blood T cell repertoires in COVID-19. Study as a whole: In each case, the material was cDNA or gDNA derived from T cells, B-cell-depleted T cells, or PBMCs.

In Seattle, patients joined the study during active infection and were tracked longitudinally. Generated by immunoSEQ multiplex PCR, the TCRdb table keeps only in-frame clones and is missing some. Of about 310,000 clones listed, around 89% were seen once; the top ten hold 1%. Per germline, CDR1 SGHAT and CDR2 FQNNGV. The ends were cut back, 5 bases at V and 6 bases at J, with 17 bases in the middle. The length of the CDR3 is 14 residues. The sample comprised peripheral blood. The sequence was obtained from a middle-aged woman with COVID-19, enrolled during active disease. The chain is built from TRBV11-2 and TRBJ2-7, with TRBD2 as a possible D gene (7 bases). The CDR3 nucleotides are TGTGCCAGCAGCCTCGTGTCGGGGGGCGGCGAGCAGTACTTC. It encodes CASSLVSGGGEQYF.